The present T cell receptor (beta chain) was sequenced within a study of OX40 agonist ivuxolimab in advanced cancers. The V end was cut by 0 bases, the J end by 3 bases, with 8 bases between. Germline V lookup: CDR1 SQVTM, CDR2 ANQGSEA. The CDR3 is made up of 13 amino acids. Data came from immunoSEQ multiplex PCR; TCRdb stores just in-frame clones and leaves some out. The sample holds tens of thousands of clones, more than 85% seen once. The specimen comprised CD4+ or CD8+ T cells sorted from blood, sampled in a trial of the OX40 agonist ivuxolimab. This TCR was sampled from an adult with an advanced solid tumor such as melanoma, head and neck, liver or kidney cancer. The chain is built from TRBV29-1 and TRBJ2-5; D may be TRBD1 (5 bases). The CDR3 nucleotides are TGCAGCGTTGAAGATCCACAGGAAGAGACCCAGTACTTC. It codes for CSVEDPQEETQYF.